These 18 T cell receptor beta chains were all obtained from the same sample, sequenced in a study of T cell responses to AZD1222 COVID-19 vaccine (dated by TCRdb to about 2021). Receptor amplification or capture employed the immunoSEQ multiplex PCR assay. Here the immuneACCESS table is served through TCRdb, limited to in-frame sequences with V and J called. Missing clones are a known gap in these copies; in checked studies unresolved V genes cover under half, and the rest lacks a known reason. This sample is represented by under 200,000 clones; over 85% of them were singletons. 3.9% of the sample is taken by the ten largest. The sample's time point, from its label and the paper: baseline before first vaccination. The sequences come from peripheral blood, collected on day 0 of AZD1222 vaccination. All receptors come from an adult in good health.

This chain connects TRBV30 to TRBJ2-1; D remains ambiguous. The V end was cut by 2 bases, the J end by 2 bases, with 10 bases between. CDR3 length: 14 amino acids. Germline-derived CDR1 and CDR2 are GTSNPN and SVGIG (reference sequence). The CDR3 DNA sequence: TGTGCCTGGAGTATGACAAATCCCTACAATGAGCAGTTCTTC. Translating gives CAWSMTNPYNEQFF.

The chain carries TRBV27 and TRBJ2-7; D gene uncertain. The germline gives CDR1 MNHEY, CDR2 SMNVEV (reference sequence). V gave up 1 base and J gave up 7 bases, with 11 bases separating them. The CDR3 has 13 amino acids. CDR3 nucleotides: TGTGCCAGCAGTTTATTTTTGAGTGGTGAGCAGTACTTC. Translated: CASSLFLSGEQYF.

This clone was counted a few times. The chain recombines TRBV7-9 with TRBJ1-1; D unclear. CDR1 is SEHNR, CDR2 FQNEAQ, per germline (reference sequence). V was trimmed by 1 base and J by 1 base, leaving 16 bases between them. The CDR3 is made up of 17 amino acids. CDR3: CASSLDYRQKKNTEAFF. The CDR3 DNA reads as TGTGCCAGCAGCTTAGATTATAGGCAGAAAAAGAACACTGAAGCTTTCTTT.

This chain uses TRBV21-1 with TRBJ1-3; TRBD1, the table's D call, lacks a check against the DNA. TRBV21-1 has pseudogene status. This CDR3 is 22 amino acids long. CDR3 in DNA: TGTGCCAGCAGCAAAATTCGGGATTCGGGACAGGGGAGATATTTTACTGGAAACACCATATATTTT. Residues: CASSKIRDSGQGRYFTGNTIYF.

The V call is TRBV6-1, the J call TRBJ1-3, with 7 nucleotides matching TRBD1. This CDR3 contains 18 residues. Germline CDR1 reads MNHNS; CDR2 reads SASEGT. The junction had 12 bases not matched to a gene; V was cut back by 4 bases and J by 0 bases. The CDR3, as DNA: TGTGCCAGCAGTGCTGAACCGACAGGGCCCTCCTCTGGAAACACCATATATTTT. Translation gives CASSAEPTGPSSGNTIYF.

The count of this clone is one. The V gene is TRBV5-1, the J gene TRBJ2-2, with D possibly matching TRBD1 (5 bases). Trimming took off 1 base at V and 0 bases at J, with 10 bases between the two ends. Germline CDR1 and CDR2: SGHRS and YFSETQ. CDR3 length: 16 amino acids. The CDR3 region is CASSLFSRANTGELFF. In nucleotides, the CDR3 is TGCGCCAGCAGCTTGTTTTCCAGGGCGAACACCGGGGAGCTGTTTTTT.

J is TRBJ2-4 and V is TRBV3-1 (or the pseudogene TRBV3-2); weak D call: TRBD2 (5 bases). Germline CDR1 reads LGHDT; CDR2 reads YNNKEL (reference sequence). The V end lost 1 base, the J end lost 4 bases, and 11 bases lay between the germline ends. The CDR3 contains 15 residues. DNA for the CDR3: TGTGCCAGCAGCCAAGCTCCGGACTGGAAAAACATTCAGTACTTC. Amino acid sequence: CASSQAPDWKNIQYF.

The table lists this clone with a count of one. This chain uses TRBV28 with TRBJ1-6, with unresolved D. CDR1 and CDR2 (germline): MDHEN, SYDVKM. Trimming removed 7 bases at V and 9 bases at J, with 13 bases between. The CDR3 contains 13 residues. CDR3 bases: TGTGCCAGCACCATAAGTTCCGGTTCACCCCTCCACTTT. This encodes CASTISSGSPLHF.

The rearrangement links TRBV19 to TRBJ1-1, with D unresolved. V was cut by 1 base and J by 5 bases, with 14 bases left in between. The V gene's germline CDR1 is LNHDA and CDR2 SQIVND (reference sequence). This CDR3 has 15 amino acids. The CDR3 sequence: CASSIAAETRTEAFF. The CDR3 coding sequence is TGTGCCAGTAGTATAGCTGCAGAGACTAGGACTGAAGCTTTCTTT.

This clone is a singleton in its sample. The chain recombines TRBV5-8 with TRBJ2-7; TRBD2 aligns across 11 bases. Germline loops: CDR1 SGHTS, CDR2 YDEGEE. This CDR3 is 16 amino acids long. Germline trimming cut 3 bases from V and 3 bases from J; bases unmatched to any gene: 8. The CDR3 spells CASSSGTSGSSYEQYF. For the CDR3, the DNA is TGTGCCAGCAGCTCTGGAACTAGCGGGAGTAGCTACGAGCAGTACTTC.

This chain joins TRBV19 and TRBJ1-6, with D unresolved. The germline V gene encodes CDR1 LNHDA and CDR2 SQIVND (reference sequence). V lost 6 bases and J lost 7, with 10 bases in between. The CDR3 sequence is 13 residues long. CDR3 bases: TGTGCCAGTAGACTTACATCGAATTCACCCCTCCACTTT. Translated, it gives CASRLTSNSPLHF.

This chain uses TRBV11-2 with TRBJ1-3, with unresolved D. Germline V gene sequence: CDR1 SGHAT, CDR2 FQNNGV. The CDR3 covers 15 residues. The ends were cut back, 2 bases at V and 0 bases at J, with 8 bases in the middle. DNA for the CDR3: TGTGCCAGCAGCTTACAGGTCAACTCTGGAAACACCATATATTTT. Its protein is CASSLQVNSGNTIYF.

The chain couples TRBV12-3 or TRBV12-4 to TRBJ1-2; D is uncertain. V lost 5 bases and J lost 3, with 10 bases in between. The CDR3 covers 13 residues. CDR3 coding DNA: TGTGCCAGCAGTCCCGACCGGGACTATGGCTACACCTTC. Translated: CASSPDRDYGYTF.

This chain joins TRBV11-2 and TRBJ1-2; the D is unclear. V was shortened by 4 bases and J by 8 bases, with 17 bases between the two germline ends. CDR3 size: 14 residues. The germline V gene encodes CDR1 SGHAT and CDR2 FQNNGV. CDR3 DNA sequence: TGTGCCAGCAGCTCCCTGAAAGAGGTCTGGGGCTACACCTTC. Its translation is CASSSLKEVWGYTF.

DNA of the CDR3: TGCAGCGTTCTAAGGTTGCCGGGACCTACCTCCAAGGATGGCTACACCTTC. Translation gives CSVLRLPGPTSKDGYTF. V and J are TRBV29-1 and TRBJ1-2; D may be TRBD1 (5 bases). Germline V CDR1 and CDR2: SQVTM, ANQGSEA. The CDR3 covers 17 residues. Trimming shortened V by 5 bases and J by 6 bases, and 28 bases separated the two germline ends.

The genes are TRBV7-2 and TRBJ1-3; D not resolved. Trimming pared 1 base from V and 0 bases from J, leaving 10 bases between. The V gene's germline CDR1 is SGHTA and CDR2 FQGNSA. This CDR3 is 16 amino acids long. Here the CDR3 reads CASSLVGGSSGNTIYF. In nucleotides, the CDR3 is TGTGCCAGCAGCTTAGTTGGTGGGAGCTCTGGAAACACCATATATTTT.

This rearrangement joins TRBV19 to TRBJ2-1; D not resolved. V gave up 3 bases and J gave up 5 bases, with 8 bases separating them. The CDR3 spans 13 residues. From germline, CDR1 is LNHDA and CDR2 SQIVND (reference sequence). CDR3: CASSIVQDNEQFF. In DNA form, the CDR3 reads TGTGCCAGTAGTATCGTCCAGGACAATGAGCAGTTCTTC.

This chain uses TRBV6-5 with TRBJ2-7; 7 bases line up with TRBD1. The CDR3 is 15 amino acids. Trimming removed 2 bases from V and 4 bases from J; junction bases left unmatched: 8. Germline V gene lookup returns CDR1 MNHEY and CDR2 SVGAGI. The CDR3 sequence is CASSYQRDSLYEQYF. The CDR3 coding sequence is TGTGCCAGCAGTTACCAACGGGACAGTTTATACGAGCAGTACTTC.